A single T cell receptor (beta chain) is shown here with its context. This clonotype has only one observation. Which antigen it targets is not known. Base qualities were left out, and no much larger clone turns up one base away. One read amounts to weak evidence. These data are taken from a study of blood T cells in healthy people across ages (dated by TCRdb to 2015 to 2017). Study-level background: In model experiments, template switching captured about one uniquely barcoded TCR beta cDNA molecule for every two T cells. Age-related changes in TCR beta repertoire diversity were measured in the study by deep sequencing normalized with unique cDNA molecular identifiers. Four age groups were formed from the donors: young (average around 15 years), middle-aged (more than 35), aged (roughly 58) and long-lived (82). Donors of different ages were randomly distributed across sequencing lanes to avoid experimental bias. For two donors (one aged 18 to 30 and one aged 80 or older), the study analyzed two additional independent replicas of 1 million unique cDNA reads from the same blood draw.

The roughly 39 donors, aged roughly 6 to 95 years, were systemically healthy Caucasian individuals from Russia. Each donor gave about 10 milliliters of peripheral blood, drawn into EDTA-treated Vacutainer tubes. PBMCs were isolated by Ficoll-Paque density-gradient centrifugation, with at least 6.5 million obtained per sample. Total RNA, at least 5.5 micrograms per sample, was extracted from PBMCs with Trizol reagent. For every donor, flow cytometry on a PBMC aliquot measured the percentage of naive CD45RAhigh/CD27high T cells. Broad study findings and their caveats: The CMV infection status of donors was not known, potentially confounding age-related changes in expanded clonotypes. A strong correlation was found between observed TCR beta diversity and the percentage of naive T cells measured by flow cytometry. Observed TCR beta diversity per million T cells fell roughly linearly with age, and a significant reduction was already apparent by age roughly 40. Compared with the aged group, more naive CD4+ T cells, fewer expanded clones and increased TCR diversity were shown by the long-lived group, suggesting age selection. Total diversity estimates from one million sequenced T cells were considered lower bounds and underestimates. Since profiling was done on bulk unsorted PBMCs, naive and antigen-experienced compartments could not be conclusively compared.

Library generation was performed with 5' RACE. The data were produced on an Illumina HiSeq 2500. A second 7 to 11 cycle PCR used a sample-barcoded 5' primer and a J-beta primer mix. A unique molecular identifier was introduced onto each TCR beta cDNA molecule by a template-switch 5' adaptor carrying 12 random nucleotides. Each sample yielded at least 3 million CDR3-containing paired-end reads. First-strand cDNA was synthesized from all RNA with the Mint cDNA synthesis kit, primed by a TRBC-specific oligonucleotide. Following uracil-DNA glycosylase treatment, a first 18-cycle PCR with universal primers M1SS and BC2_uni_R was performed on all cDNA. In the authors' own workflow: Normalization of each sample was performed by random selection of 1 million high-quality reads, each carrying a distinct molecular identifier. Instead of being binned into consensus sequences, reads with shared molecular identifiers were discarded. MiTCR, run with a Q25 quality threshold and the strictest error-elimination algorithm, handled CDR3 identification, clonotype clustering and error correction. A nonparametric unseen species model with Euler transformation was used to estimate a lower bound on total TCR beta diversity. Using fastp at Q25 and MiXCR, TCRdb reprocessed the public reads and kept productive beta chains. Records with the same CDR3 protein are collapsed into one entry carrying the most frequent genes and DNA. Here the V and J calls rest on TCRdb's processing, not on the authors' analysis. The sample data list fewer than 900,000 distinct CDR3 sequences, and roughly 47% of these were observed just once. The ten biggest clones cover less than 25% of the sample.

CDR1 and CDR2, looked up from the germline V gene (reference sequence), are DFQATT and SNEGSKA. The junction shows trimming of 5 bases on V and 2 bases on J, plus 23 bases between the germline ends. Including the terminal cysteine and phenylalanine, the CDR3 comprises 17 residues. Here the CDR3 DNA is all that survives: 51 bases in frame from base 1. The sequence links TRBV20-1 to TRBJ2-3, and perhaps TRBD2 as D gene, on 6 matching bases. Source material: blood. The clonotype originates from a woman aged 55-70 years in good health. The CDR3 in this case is CSASLWEAGSYTDTQYF. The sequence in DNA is TGCAGTGCTTCCCTCTGGGAGGCGGGGAGTTACACAGATACGCAGTATTTT.